This T cell receptor (beta chain) was found in a study of blood T cell repertoires in COVID-19. Overall study context: From the United States, Italy and Spain came samples of acute and convalescent COVID-19. PBMCs, B-cell-depleted T cells, or T cells were the source of the cDNA or gDNA that made up the material.

CDR3 length: 20 amino acids. After removal of 1 base from V and 2 bases from J, the junction contained 7 bases not matched to a gene. CDR1 SGHVS and CDR2 FQNEAQ come from the germline V gene. In the authors' methods: Reference gene primer amplification in the assay estimated nucleated cell counts. The data were produced by immunoSEQ multiplex PCR, yet TCRdb's version contains in-frame clones alone and is incomplete. V and J calls and clone size are given by that table; D and trimming were obtained from the DNA. The repertoire holds over 85,000 clones, roughly 87% seen once, with 4.9% in the top ten. The clonotype comes from a woman of 80 years or more with acute or convalescent COVID-19. J is TRBJ2-2 and V is TRBV7-8, with 16 bases lining up with TRBD2. Sequences were obtained from peripheral blood. The DNA for the CDR3 is TGTGCCAGCAGCTTAGTATCCGGGACTAGCGGGGGGGAAAACACCGGGGAGCTGTTTTTT. It yields the protein CASSLVSGTSGGENTGELFF. The full variable domain, its missing parts supplied by reference TRBV7-8 and TRBJ2-2, is GAGVSQSPRYKVAKRGQDVALRCDPISGHVSLFWYQQALGQGPEFLTYFQNEAQLDKSGLPSDRFFAERPEGSVSTLKIQRTQQEDSAVYLCASSLVSGTSGGENTGELFFGEGSRLTVL.